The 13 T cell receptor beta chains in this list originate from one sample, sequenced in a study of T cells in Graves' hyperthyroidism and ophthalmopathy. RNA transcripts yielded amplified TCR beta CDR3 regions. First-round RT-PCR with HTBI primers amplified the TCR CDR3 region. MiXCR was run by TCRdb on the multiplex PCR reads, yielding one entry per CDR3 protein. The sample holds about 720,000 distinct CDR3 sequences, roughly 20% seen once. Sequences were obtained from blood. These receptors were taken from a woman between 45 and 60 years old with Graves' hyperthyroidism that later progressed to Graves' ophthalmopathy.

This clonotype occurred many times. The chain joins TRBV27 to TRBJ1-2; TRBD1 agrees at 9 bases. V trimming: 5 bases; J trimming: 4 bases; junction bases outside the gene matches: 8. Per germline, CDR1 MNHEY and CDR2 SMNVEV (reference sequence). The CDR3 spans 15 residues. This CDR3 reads CASSQSTGGSYGYTF. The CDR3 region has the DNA TGTGCCAGCAGTCAGTCGACAGGGGGAAGCTATGGCTACACCTTC.

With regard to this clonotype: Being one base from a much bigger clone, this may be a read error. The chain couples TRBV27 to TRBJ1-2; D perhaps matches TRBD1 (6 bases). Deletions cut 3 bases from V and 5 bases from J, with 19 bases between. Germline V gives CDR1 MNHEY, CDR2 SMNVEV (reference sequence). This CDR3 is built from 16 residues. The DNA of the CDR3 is TGTGCCAGCAGTTTCCGCCGTATACGGGGGGCGTATGGCTACACCTTC. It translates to CASSFRRIRGAYGYTF.

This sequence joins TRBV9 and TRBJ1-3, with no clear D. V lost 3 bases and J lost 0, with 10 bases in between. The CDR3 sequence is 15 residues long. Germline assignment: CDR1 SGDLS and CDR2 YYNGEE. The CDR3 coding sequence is TGTGCCAGCAGCGAAAGACACAGCTCTGGAAACACCATATATTTT. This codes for CASSERHSSGNTIYF.

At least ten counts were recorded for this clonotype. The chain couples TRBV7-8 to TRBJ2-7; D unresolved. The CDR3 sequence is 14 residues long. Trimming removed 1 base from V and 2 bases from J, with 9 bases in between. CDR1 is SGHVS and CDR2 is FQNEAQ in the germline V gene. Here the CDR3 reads CASSLVDGAYEQYF. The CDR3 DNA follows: TGTGCCAGCAGCTTAGTAGACGGTGCCTACGAGCAGTACTTC.

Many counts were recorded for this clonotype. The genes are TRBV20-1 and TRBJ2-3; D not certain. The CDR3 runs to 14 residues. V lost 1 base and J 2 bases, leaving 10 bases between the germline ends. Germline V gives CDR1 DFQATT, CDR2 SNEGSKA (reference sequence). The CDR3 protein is CSARGLPATDTQYF. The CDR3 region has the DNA TGCAGTGCTAGAGGCCTCCCGGCCACAGATACGCAGTATTTT.

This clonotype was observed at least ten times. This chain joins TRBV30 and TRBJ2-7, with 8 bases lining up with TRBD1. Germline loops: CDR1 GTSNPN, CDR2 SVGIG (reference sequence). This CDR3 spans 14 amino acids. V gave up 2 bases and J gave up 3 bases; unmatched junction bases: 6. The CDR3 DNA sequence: TGTGCCTGGAGTTTACCGGACAGGGACTACGAGCAGTACTTC. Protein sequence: CAWSLPDRDYEQYF.

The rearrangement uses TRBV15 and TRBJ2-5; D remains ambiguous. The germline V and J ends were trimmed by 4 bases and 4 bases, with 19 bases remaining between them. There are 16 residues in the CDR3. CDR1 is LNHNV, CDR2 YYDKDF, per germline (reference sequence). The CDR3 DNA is TGTGCCACCAGCAACCCCAGGCCCCGTGGCAGAGAGACCCAGTACTTC. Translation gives CATSNPRPRGRETQYF.

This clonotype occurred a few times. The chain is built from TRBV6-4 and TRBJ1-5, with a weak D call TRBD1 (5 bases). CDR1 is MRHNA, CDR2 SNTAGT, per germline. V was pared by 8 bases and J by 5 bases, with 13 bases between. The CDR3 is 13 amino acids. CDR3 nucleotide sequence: TGTGCCAGCTCCCGGGACCTTGATCAGCCCCAGCATTTT. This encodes CASSRDLDQPQHF.

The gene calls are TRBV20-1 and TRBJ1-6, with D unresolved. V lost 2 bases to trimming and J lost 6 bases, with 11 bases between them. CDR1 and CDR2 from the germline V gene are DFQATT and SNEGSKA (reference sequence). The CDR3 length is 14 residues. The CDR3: CSARKGGGNSPLHF. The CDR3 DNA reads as TGCAGTGCTAGAAAGGGTGGTGGTAATTCACCCCTCCACTTT.

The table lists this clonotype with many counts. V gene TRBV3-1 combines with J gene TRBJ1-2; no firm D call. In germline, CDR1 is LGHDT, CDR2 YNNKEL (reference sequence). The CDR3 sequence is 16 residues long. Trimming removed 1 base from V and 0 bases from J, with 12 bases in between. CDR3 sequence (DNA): TGTGCCAGCAGCCAAGGGGCCAGAAAATCTAACTATGGCTACACCTTC. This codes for CASSQGARKSNYGYTF. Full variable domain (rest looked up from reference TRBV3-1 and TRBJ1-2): DTAVSQTPKYLVTQMGNDKSIKCEQNLGHDTMYWYKQDSKKFLKIMFSYNNKELIINETVPNRFSPKSPDKAHLNLHINSLELGDSAVYFCASSQGARKSNYGYTFGSGTRLTVV.

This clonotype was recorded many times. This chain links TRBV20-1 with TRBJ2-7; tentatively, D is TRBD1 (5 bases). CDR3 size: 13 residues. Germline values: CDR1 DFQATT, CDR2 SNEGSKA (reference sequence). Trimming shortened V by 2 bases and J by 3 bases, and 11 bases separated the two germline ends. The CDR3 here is CSARKTVHYEQYF. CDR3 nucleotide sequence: TGCAGTGCTAGAAAGACAGTTCACTACGAGCAGTACTTC.

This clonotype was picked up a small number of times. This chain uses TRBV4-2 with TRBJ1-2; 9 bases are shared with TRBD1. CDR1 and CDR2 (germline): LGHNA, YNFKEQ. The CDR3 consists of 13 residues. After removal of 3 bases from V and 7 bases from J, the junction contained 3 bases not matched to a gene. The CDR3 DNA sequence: TGTGCCAGCAGCCACGAGACAGGGGGTGGCTACACCTTC. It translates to CASSHETGGGYTF.

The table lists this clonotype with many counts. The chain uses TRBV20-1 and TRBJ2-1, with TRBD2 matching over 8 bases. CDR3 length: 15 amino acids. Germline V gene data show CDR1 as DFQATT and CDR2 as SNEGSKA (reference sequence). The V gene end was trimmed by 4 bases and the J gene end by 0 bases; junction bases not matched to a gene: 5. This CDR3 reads CSAIHSGASYNEQFF. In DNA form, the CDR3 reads TGCAGTGCTATCCATAGCGGGGCCTCCTACAATGAGCAGTTCTTC.